The clone carrying this T cell receptor (beta chain) was counted many times. What it recognizes is unknown. The authors made TCR beta libraries by quantitative 5'-RACE with molecular barcodes. A single record per CDR3 protein comes from TCRdb applying MiXCR to the 5' RACE reads. The table shows around 210,000 distinct CDR3 sequences, with around 8% occurring only once. This sample is drawn from a study of CD8 T cells in ankylosing spondylitis. CDR3 length equals 13 residues. The germline gives CDR1 SEHNR, CDR2 FQNEAQ (reference sequence). V lost 8 bases and J lost 7; bases outside the gene matches: 8. General study points: Disease-associated clones were reportedly significantly overrepresented in matched ankylosing spondylitis synovial fluid.

Sequenced input: blood, either unsorted or a sorted T cell fraction (not recorded which). The chain carries TRBV7-9 and TRBJ2-7, with 10 nucleotides matching TRBD1. The receptor was isolated from a female donor with ankylosing spondylitis or in good health (not recorded which). Here the CDR3 DNA reads TGTGCCAGCGGGGGACAGGGGTTAGGAGAGCAGTACTTC. This encodes CASGGQGLGEQYF.